A single sample gave rise to the 18 T cell receptor beta chains below, sequenced in a study of CD8+ T cells in alopecia areata. The treatment denotes: oral pan-JAK inhibitor, 5-10 mg twice daily. RNA was extracted and reverse transcribed into cDNA as the sequencing template. Assay used: immunoSEQ multiplex PCR; TCRdb lists only in-frame clones, some missing. Found here are 100,000 to 140,000 clones, roughly 89% of them singletons; the top ten hold less than 30%. The material sequenced was CD8+ T cells sorted from blood, taken at week 24, from a patient treated with tofacitinib. All receptors derive from a human donor with alopecia areata.

This chain links TRBV9 with TRBJ2-7; weak D call: TRBD1 (6 bases). V lost 2 bases, J lost 7 bases, and 19 bases lay in between. Germline V gives CDR1 SGDLS, CDR2 YYNGEE. CDR3 size: 15 residues. The CDR3 DNA sequence: TGTGCCAGCAGCGTTCTCCCAGGGGTCTATGAAGAGCAGTACTTC. It translates to CASSVLPGVYEEQYF. Variable domain in full (rest from reference TRBV9 and TRBJ2-7): DSGVTQTPKHLITATGQRVTLRCSPRSGDLSVYWYQQSLDQGLQFLIQYYNGEERAKGNILERFSAQQFPDLHSELNLSSLELGDSALYFCASSVLPGVYEEQYFGPGTRLTVT.

The chain recombines TRBV6-5 with TRBJ2-7; 7 bases line up with TRBD1. V dropped 0 bases and J dropped 7; count of bases not matched to a gene: 12. The V gene's germline CDR1 is MNHEY and CDR2 SVGAGI. The CDR3 consists of 16 residues. CDR3 in DNA: TGTGCCAGCAGTTACTCCCGGACAGGTTCGGCGCGTGAGCAGTACTTC. Translation: CASSYSRTGSAREQYF.

As concerns this clone: The sample contains more than one DNA sequence encoding this CDR3. V gene TRBV27 combines with J gene TRBJ1-1; a possible D gene is TRBD1 (6 bases). This CDR3 comprises 15 residues. V was pared by 0 bases and J by 2 bases, with 10 bases between. Germline V gene sequence: CDR1 MNHEY, CDR2 SMNVEV (reference sequence). In nucleotides, the CDR3 is TGTGCCAGCAGTTTATCCAGGGGAGGCAACACTGAAGCTTTCTTT. Encoded protein: CASSLSRGGNTEAFF.

The rearrangement uses TRBV4-1 and TRBJ2-3; no definite D call. Germline lookup yields CDR1 MGHRA and CDR2 YSYEKL. The CDR3 spans 14 residues. Trimming removed 6 bases from V and 7 bases from J, with 17 bases in between. CDR3 coding DNA: TGCGCCAGCAGGCCGGTCGGAGCGAGGAATACGCAGTATTTT. It encodes CASRPVGARNTQYF.

V usage is TRBV7-8 and J usage is TRBJ2-1; TRBD2 matches at 10 bases. Germline trimming cut 5 bases from V and 8 bases from J; bases unmatched to any gene: 15. The CDR3 is made up of 17 amino acids. Germline V CDR1 and CDR2: SGHVS, FQNEAQ. This CDR3 is CASSRRMERGGTDEQFF. In DNA, the CDR3 is TGTGCCAGCAGCCGGCGGATGGAGCGGGGGGGCACGGATGAGCAGTTCTTC.

The chain couples TRBV19 to TRBJ2-1; 9 bases line up with TRBD1. After removal of 5 bases from V and 8 bases from J, the junction contained 13 bases not matched to a gene. CDR3 length: 16 amino acids. Germline CDR1 reads LNHDA; CDR2 reads SQIVND (reference sequence). The CDR3 sequence is CASSRGFGTGHDEQFF. CDR3 bases: TGTGCCAGTAGTCGGGGTTTCGGGACAGGGCACGATGAGCAGTTCTTC.

This clone was counted a single time. The chain carries TRBV5-1 and TRBJ2-5; the D gene is possibly TRBD2 (6 bases). Trimming pared 0 bases from V and 2 bases from J, leaving 11 bases between. The CDR3 has 15 residues. CDR1 is SGHRS and CDR2 is YFSETQ in the germline V gene. CDR3 nucleotide sequence: TGCGCCAGCAGCTTGGAATCGGGGGTACAAGAGACCCAGTACTTC. Residues: CASSLESGVQETQYF.

CDR3 sequence (DNA): TGTGCCAGCAGCTCGGGGACAGGAGGGTCCTACGAGCAGTACTTC. This translates into CASSSGTGGSYEQYF. This chain links TRBV7-8 with TRBJ2-7, with 8 bases matching TRBD1. Germline CDR1 SGHVS, CDR2 FQNEAQ. Losses at the gene ends were 4 bases for V and 1 base for J; bases not matched to a gene: 6. The CDR3 runs 15 residues.

The chain carries TRBV4-3 and TRBJ2-1, with 8 nucleotides matching TRBD2. Germline CDR1 reads LGHNA; CDR2 reads YSLEER. With V trimmed by 1 base and J by 3 bases, 2 bases remained unmatched. The CDR3 covers 15 residues. CDR3 residues: CASSQGTSGYNEQFF. The CDR3 DNA sequence: TGCGCCAGCAGCCAAGGTACTAGCGGCTACAATGAGCAGTTCTTC.

The chain links TRBV4-1 to TRBJ2-7; TRBD2 might be the D (6 bases). Germline V gene data show CDR1 as MGHRA and CDR2 as YSYEKL. This CDR3 has 15 amino acids. Trimming pared 4 bases from V and 2 bases from J, leaving 15 bases between. The CDR3 loop is CASSRTGLPTYEQYF. The CDR3 nucleotides are TGCGCCAGCAGCCGAACGGGACTCCCGACCTACGAGCAGTACTTC.

The chain joins TRBV6-5 to TRBJ2-1, with D maybe TRBD2 (6 bases). This CDR3 comprises 15 residues. Looked up from germline, CDR1 is MNHEY and CDR2 is SVGAGI. The ends were cut back, 6 bases at V and 5 bases at J, with 17 bases in the middle. The CDR3 nucleotides are TGTGCCAGCAGGCCCGTCAGACTAGTGGACAATGAGCAGTTCTTC. Protein product: CASRPVRLVDNEQFF.

V usage is TRBV29-1 and J usage is TRBJ1-5; D remains ambiguous. Trimming cost V 0 bases and J 3 bases, with 15 bases left between them. This CDR3 contains 16 residues. Germline-derived CDR1 and CDR2 are SQVTM and ANQGSEA. The chain's CDR3 is CSVEDPSDDPNQPQHF. The CDR3 coding sequence is TGCAGCGTTGAAGACCCATCAGACGACCCCAATCAGCCCCAGCATTTT. Combining the CDR3 with reference TRBV29-1 and TRBJ1-5 gives the whole variable domain SAVISQKPSRDICQRGTSLTIQCQVDSQVTMMFWYRQQPGQSLTLIATANQGSEATYESGFVIDKFPISRPNLTFSTLTVSNMSPEDSSIYLCSVEDPSDDPNQPQHFGDGTRLSIL.

The count of this clone is one. V usage is TRBV5-1 and J usage is TRBJ2-7, with TRBD2 matching 9 bases. V shed 0 bases, J shed 5 bases, and the junction held 9 bases outside the gene matches. The CDR3 contains 16 residues. CDR1 and CDR2 (germline): SGHRS, YFSETQ. Written as DNA, the CDR3 is TGCGCCAGCAGCTTGGGGCTAGCGGGGAAGGGCCACGAGCAGTACTTC. This gives the protein CASSLGLAGKGHEQYF.

The CDR3 region has the DNA TGTGCCAGTAGTGTCCCCACAGGGACCTATGGCTACACCTTC. It specifies CASSVPTGTYGYTF. The chain is built from TRBV19 and TRBJ1-2; perhaps TRBD1 as D (6 bases). Germline assignment: CDR1 LNHDA and CDR2 SQIVND (reference sequence). CDR3 length equals 14 residues. Trimming cost V 5 bases and J 4 bases, with 14 bases left between them.

V usage is TRBV4-1 and J usage is TRBJ1-2; 7 nucleotides agree with TRBD1. Trimming cost V 0 bases and J 6 bases; bases outside gene matches: 7. The CDR3 covers 15 residues. In germline, CDR1 is MGHRA, CDR2 YSYEKL. The CDR3 loop is CASSQEGQSLDGYTF. CDR3 DNA: TGCGCCAGCAGCCAAGAGGGACAGTCCCTGGATGGCTACACCTTC.

CDR3 residues: CASSQDRGGVREMNTEAFF. For the CDR3, the DNA is TGCGCCAGCAGCCAAGATCGGGGAGGGGTTAGAGAGATGAACACTGAAGCTTTCTTT. This chain uses TRBV4-3 with TRBJ1-1, with D possibly being TRBD1 (5 bases). The germline V and J ends were trimmed by 0 bases and 0 bases, with 20 bases remaining between them. The germline V gene encodes CDR1 LGHNA and CDR2 YSLEER. This CDR3 spans 19 amino acids.

This chain joins TRBV6-6 and TRBJ1-1; TRBD1 is a possible D gene (5 bases). Trimming took 5 bases from V and 5 from J, leaving 9 bases between them. Germline lookup yields CDR1 MNHNY and CDR2 SVGAGI (reference sequence). The CDR3 has 12 amino acids. The CDR3 nucleotides read TGTGCCAGCAGTCCCAGGGTTACTGAAGCTTTCTTT. Protein product: CASSPRVTEAFF.

This clone was seen a single time. V gene TRBV14 combines with J gene TRBJ1-1; 7 nucleotides line up with TRBD1. The CDR3 consists of 14 residues. CDR1 SGHDN and CDR2 FVKESK come from the germline V gene. With 2 bases clipped from V and 3 bases from J, the junction kept 3 bases outside the gene matches. CDR3 nucleotides: TGTGCCAGCAGCCAAACAGGGGACTACACTGAAGCTTTCTTT. Protein product: CASSQTGDYTEAFF. The whole variable domain, remainder taken from reference TRBV14 and TRBJ1-1, is EAGVTQFPSHSVIEKGQTVTLRCDPISGHDNLYWYRRVMGKEIKFLLHFVKESKQDESGMPNNRFLAERTGGTYSTLKVQPAELEDSGVYFCASSQTGDYTEAFFGQGTRLTVV.